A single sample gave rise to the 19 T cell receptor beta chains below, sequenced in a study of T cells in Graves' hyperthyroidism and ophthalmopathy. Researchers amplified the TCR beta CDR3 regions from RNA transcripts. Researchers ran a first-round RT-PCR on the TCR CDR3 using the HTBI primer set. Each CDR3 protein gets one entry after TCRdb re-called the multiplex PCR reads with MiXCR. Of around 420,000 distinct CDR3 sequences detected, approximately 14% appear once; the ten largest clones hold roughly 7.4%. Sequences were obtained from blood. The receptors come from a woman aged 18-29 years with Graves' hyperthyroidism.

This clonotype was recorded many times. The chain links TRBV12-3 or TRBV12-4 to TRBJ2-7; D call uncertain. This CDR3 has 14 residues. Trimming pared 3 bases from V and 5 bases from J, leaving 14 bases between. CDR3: CASSLNLQIHEQYF. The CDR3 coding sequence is TGTGCCAGCAGTTTGAACCTACAAATACACGAGCAGTACTTC.

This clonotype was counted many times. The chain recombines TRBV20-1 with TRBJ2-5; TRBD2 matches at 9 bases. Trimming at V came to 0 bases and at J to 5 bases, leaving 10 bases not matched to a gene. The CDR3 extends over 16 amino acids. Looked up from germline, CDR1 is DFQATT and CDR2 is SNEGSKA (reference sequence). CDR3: CSAREGERGARETQYF. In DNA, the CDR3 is TGCAGTGCTAGAGAGGGGGAGCGGGGGGCGCGGGAGACCCAGTACTTC.

CDR3 bases: TGCAGCGTTGAAATGTTACAGGGGACGAGATACACTGAAGCTTTCTTT. This codes for CSVEMLQGTRYTEAFF. This chain connects TRBV29-1 to TRBJ1-1, with 7 bases aligning to TRBD1. J gave up 3 bases and V 2 bases, and 12 bases lay outside the gene matches. CDR1 is SQVTM, CDR2 ANQGSEA, per germline. This CDR3 is 16 amino acids long.

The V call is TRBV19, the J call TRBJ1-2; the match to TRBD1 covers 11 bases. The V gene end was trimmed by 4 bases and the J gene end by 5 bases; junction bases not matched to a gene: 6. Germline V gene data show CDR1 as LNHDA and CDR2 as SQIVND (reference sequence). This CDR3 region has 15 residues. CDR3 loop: CASSTGQGARYGYTF. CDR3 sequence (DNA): TGTGCCAGTAGTACAGGACAGGGGGCGAGATATGGCTACACCTTC.

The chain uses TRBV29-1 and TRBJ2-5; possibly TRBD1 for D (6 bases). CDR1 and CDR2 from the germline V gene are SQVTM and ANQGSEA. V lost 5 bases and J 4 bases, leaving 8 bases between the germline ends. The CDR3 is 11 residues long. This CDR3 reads CSVSGVETQYF. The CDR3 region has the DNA TGCAGCGTTTCAGGGGTAGAGACCCAGTACTTC.

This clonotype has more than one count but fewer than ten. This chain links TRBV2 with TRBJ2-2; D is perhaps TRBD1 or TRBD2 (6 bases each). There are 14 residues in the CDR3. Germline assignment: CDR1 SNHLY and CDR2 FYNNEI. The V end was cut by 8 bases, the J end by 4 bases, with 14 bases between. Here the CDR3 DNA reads TGTGCCAGCCAAGGGGGGTACGGCACCGGGGAGCTGTTTTTT. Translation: CASQGGYGTGELFF.

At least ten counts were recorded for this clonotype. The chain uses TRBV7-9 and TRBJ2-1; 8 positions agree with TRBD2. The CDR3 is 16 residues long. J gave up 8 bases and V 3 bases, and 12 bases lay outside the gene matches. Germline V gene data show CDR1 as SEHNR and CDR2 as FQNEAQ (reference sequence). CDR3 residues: CASSLGPGGGFDEQFF. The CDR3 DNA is TGTGCCAGCAGCTTGGGACCCGGGGGGGGGTTTGATGAGCAGTTCTTC. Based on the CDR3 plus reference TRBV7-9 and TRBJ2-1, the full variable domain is DTGVSQNPRHKITKRGQNVTFRCDPISEHNRLYWYRQTLGQGPEFLTYFQNEAQLEKSRLLSDRFSAERPKGSFSTLEIQRTEQGDSAMYLCASSLGPGGGFDEQFFGPGTRLTVL.

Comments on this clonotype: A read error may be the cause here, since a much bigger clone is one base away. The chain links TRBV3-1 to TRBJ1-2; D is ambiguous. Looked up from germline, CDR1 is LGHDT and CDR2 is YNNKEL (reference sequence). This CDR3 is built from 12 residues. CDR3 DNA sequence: TGTGCCAGCAGCCAAGGGCTGGAGGGCTGCACCTTC. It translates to CASSQGLEGCTF.

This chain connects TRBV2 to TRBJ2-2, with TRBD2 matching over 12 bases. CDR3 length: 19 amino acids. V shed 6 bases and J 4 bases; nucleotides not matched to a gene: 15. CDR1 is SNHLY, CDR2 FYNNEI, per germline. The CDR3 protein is CASRRKTSGGSRATGELFF. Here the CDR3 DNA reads TGTGCCAGCAGAAGAAAGACTAGCGGGGGATCCCGGGCCACCGGGGAGCTGTTTTTT.

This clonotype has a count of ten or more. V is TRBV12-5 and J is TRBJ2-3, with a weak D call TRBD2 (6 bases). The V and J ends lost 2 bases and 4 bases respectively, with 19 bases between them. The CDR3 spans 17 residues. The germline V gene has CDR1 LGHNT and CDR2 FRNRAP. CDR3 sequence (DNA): TGTGCTAGTGGTTTGCCGACGCCCGGGGGTTTGGCAGATACGCAGTATTTT. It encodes CASGLPTPGGLADTQYF.

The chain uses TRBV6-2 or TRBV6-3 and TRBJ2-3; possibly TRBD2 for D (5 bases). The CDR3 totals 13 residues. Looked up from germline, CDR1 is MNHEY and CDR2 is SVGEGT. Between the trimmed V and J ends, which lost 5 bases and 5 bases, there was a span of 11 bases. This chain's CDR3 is CASSRGYLDTQYF. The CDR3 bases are TGTGCCAGCAGTCGCGGGTATTTAGATACGCAGTATTTT.

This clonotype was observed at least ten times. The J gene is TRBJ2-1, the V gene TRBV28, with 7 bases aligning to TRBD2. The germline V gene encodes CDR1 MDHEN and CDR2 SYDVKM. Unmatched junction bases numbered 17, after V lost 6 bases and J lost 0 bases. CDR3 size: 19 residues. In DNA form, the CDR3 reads TGTGCCAGCAGCCAATTATTAGGAGCGGGGACCTCCTCCTACAATGAGCAGTTCTTC. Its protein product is CASSQLLGAGTSSYNEQFF. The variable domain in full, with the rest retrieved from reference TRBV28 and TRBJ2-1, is DVKVTQSSRYLVKRTGEKVFLECVQDMDHENMFWYRQDPGLGLRLIYFSYDVKMKEKGDIPEGYSVSREKKERFSLILESASTNQTSMYLCASSQLLGAGTSSYNEQFFGPGTRLTVL.

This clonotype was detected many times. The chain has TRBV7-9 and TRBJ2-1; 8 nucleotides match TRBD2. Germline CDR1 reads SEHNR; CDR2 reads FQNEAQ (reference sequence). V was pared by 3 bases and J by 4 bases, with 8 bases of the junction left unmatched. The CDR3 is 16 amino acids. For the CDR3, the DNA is TGTGCCAGCAGCTTTACTAGCGGTAGGTTATACAATGAGCAGTTCTTC. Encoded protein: CASSFTSGRLYNEQFF.

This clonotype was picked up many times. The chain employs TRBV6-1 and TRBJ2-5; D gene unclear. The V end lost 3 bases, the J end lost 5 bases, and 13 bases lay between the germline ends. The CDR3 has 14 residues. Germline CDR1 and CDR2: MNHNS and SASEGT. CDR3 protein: CASSEVAAWETQYF. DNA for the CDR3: TGTGCCAGCAGTGAGGTGGCAGCCTGGGAGACCCAGTACTTC.

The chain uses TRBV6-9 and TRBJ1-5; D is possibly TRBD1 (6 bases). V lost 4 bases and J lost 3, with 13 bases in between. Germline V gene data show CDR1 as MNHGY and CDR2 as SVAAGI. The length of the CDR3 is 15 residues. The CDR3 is CASSSVGQPNQPQHF. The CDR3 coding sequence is TGTGCCAGCAGTTCGGTAGGACAGCCCAATCAGCCCCAGCATTTT.

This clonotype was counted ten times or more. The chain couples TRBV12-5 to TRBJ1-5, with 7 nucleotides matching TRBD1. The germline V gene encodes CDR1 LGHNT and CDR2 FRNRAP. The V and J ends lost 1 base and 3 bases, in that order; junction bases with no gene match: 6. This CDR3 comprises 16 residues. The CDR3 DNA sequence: TGTGCTAGTGGTTTGGGGGAGGGGGCGGTCAATCAGCCCCAGCATTTT. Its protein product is CASGLGEGAVNQPQHF.

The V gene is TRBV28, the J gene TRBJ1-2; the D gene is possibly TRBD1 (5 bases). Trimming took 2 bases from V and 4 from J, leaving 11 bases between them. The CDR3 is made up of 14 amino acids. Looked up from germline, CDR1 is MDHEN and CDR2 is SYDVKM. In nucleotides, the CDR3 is TGTGCCAGCAGTTTAGGAGCAGGGCTCTATGGCTACACCTTC. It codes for CASSLGAGLYGYTF.

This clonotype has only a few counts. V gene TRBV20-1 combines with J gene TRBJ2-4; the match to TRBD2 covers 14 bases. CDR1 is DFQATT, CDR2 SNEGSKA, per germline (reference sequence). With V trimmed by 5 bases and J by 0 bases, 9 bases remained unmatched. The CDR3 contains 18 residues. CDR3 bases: TGCAGTGCTGTAGGGACTAGCGGGAGTAGGGGAGCCAAAAACATTCAGTACTTC. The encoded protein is CSAVGTSGSRGAKNIQYF.

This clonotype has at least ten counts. The CDR3 DNA follows: TGTGCCAGCAGTGAAGCTACAGGGTTCGCCTACGAGCAGTACTTC. Its translation: CASSEATGFAYEQYF. This rearrangement joins TRBV2 to TRBJ2-7, with a tentative D call TRBD1 (6 bases). Germline V CDR1 and CDR2: SNHLY, FYNNEI. V lost 0 bases and J 2 bases, leaving 11 bases between the germline ends. The CDR3 loop spans 15 amino acids.